Shown below are 21 T cell receptor beta chains from a single sample sequenced in a study of Ad26.COV2.S vaccination and SARS-CoV-2 variants. Repertoires were generated with immunoSEQ multiplex PCR, while TCRdb's copy carries only in-frame clones and drops some. The table has over 350,000 clones, approximately 91% seen once. Noted treatment: about 20 received Ad26.COV2.S at low or high dose, single or two shots; several received placebo; per-sample allocation not given. Samples analyzed were those drawn on day 63 after the first vaccine or placebo injection. Material: peripheral blood, obtained in a trial of Ad26.COV2.S vaccine versus placebo. The origin of the receptors is a person between 18 and 65 years old who received the Ad26.COV2.S COVID-19 vaccine or a placebo.

The V and J genes are TRBV5-5 and TRBJ1-3; D may be TRBD1 (5 bases). Trimming shortened V by 4 bases and J by 4 bases, and 12 bases separated the two germline ends. Germline V gene lookup returns CDR1 SGHKS and CDR2 YYEKEE (reference sequence). There are 14 residues in the CDR3. As DNA, the CDR3 is TGTGCCAGCAGCCCCCGACAGTCAGGAAACACCATATATTTT. Its protein product is CASSPRQSGNTIYF.

The V call is TRBV28, the J call TRBJ2-4; TRBD1 agrees at 8 bases. The germline CDR1 and CDR2 sequences are MDHEN and SYDVKM. J was trimmed by 1 base and V by 5 bases; bases with no gene match: 7. The CDR3 has 16 amino acids. The CDR3: CASSPRQGKAKNIQYF. In DNA, the CDR3 is TGTGCCAGCAGTCCACGACAGGGGAAGGCCAAAAACATTCAGTACTTC.

This clone was seen just once. The rearrangement joins TRBV13 to TRBJ2-3, with 9 bases lining up with TRBD2. With V trimmed by 5 bases and J by 3 bases, 6 bases remained unmatched. Germline V lookup: CDR1 PRHDT, CDR2 FYEKMQ (reference sequence). The length of the CDR3 is 15 residues. CDR3 amino acids: CASSPPGLATDTQYF. The CDR3 DNA sequence: TGTGCCAGCAGCCCTCCGGGACTAGCTACAGATACGCAGTATTTT.

This sequence joins TRBV5-6 and TRBJ2-7, with 8 bases matching TRBD2. The length of the CDR3 is 13 residues. The V gene's germline CDR1 is SGHDT and CDR2 YYEEEE. Germline trimming cut 4 bases from V and 7 bases from J; bases unmatched to any gene: 7. The CDR3 nucleotides read TGTGCCAGCAGCCCCGGGGCTAGCGGGGAGCAGTACTTC. This sequence encodes CASSPGASGEQYF.

The chain combines TRBV24-1 with TRBJ2-3, with no clear D. The CDR3 runs to 13 residues. Germline V gene lookup returns CDR1 KGHDR and CDR2 SFDVKD. V was trimmed by 1 base and J by 4 bases, leaving 5 bases between them. The CDR3 reads CATSDFEADTQYF. DNA for the CDR3: TGTGCCACCAGTGATTTCGAGGCAGATACGCAGTATTTT.

V and J are TRBV3-1 (or the pseudogene TRBV3-2) and TRBJ2-5, with no clear D. This CDR3 comprises 12 residues. Germline V lookup: CDR1 LGHDT, CDR2 YNNKEL (reference sequence). Trimming pared 1 base from V and 5 bases from J, leaving 5 bases between. The DNA for the CDR3 is TGTGCCAGCAGCCAAGTTTGGGAGACCCAGTACTTC. This encodes CASSQVWETQYF.

The chain combines TRBV2 with TRBJ1-4; D is ambiguous. V dropped 7 bases and J dropped 6 bases, with 12 bases sitting between them. The germline CDR1 and CDR2 sequences are SNHLY and FYNNEI. The CDR3 runs 13 residues. CDR3 nucleotides: TGTGCCAGCAATAATCGTGTCGATGAAAAACTGTTTTTT. It specifies CASNNRVDEKLFF.

V and J are TRBV5-8 and TRBJ1-6, with D possibly TRBD1 on 6 matching bases. V was pared by 3 bases and J by 10 bases, with 20 bases between. The CDR3 consists of 16 residues. The germline CDR1 and CDR2 sequences are SGHTS and YDEGEE. CDR3 loop: CASSSPSTGSQSPLHF. In DNA form, the CDR3 reads TGTGCCAGCAGCTCTCCGAGCACAGGGAGTCAATCACCCCTCCACTTT.

This clone occurred once. This sequence joins TRBV10-3 and TRBJ1-1; 10 nucleotides align to TRBD1. Trimming took 4 bases from V and 5 from J; bases not matched to a gene: 4. The CDR3 spans 14 residues. The germline V gene encodes CDR1 ENHRY and CDR2 SYGVKD. The CDR3 DNA reads TGTGCCATCAGTGGGACAGGGGGAAGAACTGAAGCTTTCTTT. Its translation: CAISGTGGRTEAFF.

The chain combines TRBV2 with TRBJ1-5; TRBD1 agrees at 8 bases. The CDR3 is 16 amino acids. Germline CDR1 SNHLY, CDR2 FYNNEI. V trimming: 5 bases; J trimming: 4 bases; junction bases outside the gene matches: 10. CDR3 in amino acids: CASSRQGIELNQPQHF. CDR3 DNA: TGTGCCAGCAGTCGACAGGGGATAGAGTTGAATCAGCCCCAGCATTTT.

The J gene is TRBJ2-2, the V gene TRBV18; 8 positions agree with TRBD1. The germline CDR1 and CDR2 sequences are KGHSH and LQKENI. The CDR3 covers 14 residues. Trimming removed 5 bases from V and 6 bases from J; junction bases left unmatched: 5. CDR3 DNA: TGTGCCAGCTCAGAAGACAGGGGCGCCGGGGAGCTGTTTTTT. Translated: CASSEDRGAGELFF.

The chain combines TRBV6-1 with TRBJ1-2; perhaps TRBD1 as D (5 bases). This CDR3 has 13 amino acids. Trimming took off 1 base at V and 8 bases at J, with 11 bases between the two ends. Germline CDR1 is MNHNS and CDR2 is SASEGT. The CDR3 region is CASSEVPGAGYTF. Here the CDR3 DNA reads TGTGCCAGCAGTGAAGTCCCTGGGGCCGGCTACACCTTC.

The chain joins TRBV27 to TRBJ2-5, with 7 positions matching TRBD1. The germline gives CDR1 MNHEY, CDR2 SMNVEV (reference sequence). This CDR3 has 13 residues. V shed 5 bases and J 5 bases; nucleotides not matched to a gene: 5. CDR3 sequence (DNA): TGTGCCAGCAGTGTGACAGGGTTTGAGACCCAGTACTTC. Amino acids: CASSVTGFETQYF.

The chain is built from TRBV5-4 and TRBJ2-7; TRBD2 matches 8 bases. The junction had 8 bases not matched to a gene; V was cut back by 0 bases and J by 3 bases. This CDR3 contains 16 residues. The V gene's germline CDR1 is SGHNT and CDR2 YYREEE (reference sequence). Here the CDR3 DNA reads TGTGCCAGCAGCTTGGACTTAGCGGGGTCAGGCTACGAGCAGTACTTC. Protein sequence: CASSLDLAGSGYEQYF.

The V gene is TRBV6-5, the J gene TRBJ2-7; D is undetermined. V lost 0 bases and J 1 base, leaving 4 bases between the germline ends. This CDR3 contains 13 residues. CDR1 MNHEY and CDR2 SVGAGI come from the germline V gene. CDR3 nucleotide sequence: TGTGCCAGCAGTTACTCGGTGTCCTACGAGCAGTACTTC. It specifies CASSYSVSYEQYF.

J is TRBJ1-3 and V is TRBV3-1 (or the pseudogene TRBV3-2), with 7 nucleotides matching TRBD1. With V trimmed by 4 bases and J by 1 base, 4 bases remained unmatched. The CDR3 runs to 15 residues. CDR1 is LGHDT, CDR2 YNNKEL, per germline (reference sequence). CDR3 sequence reads: CASSRGQLSGNTIYF. CDR3 in DNA: TGTGCCAGCAGCCGGGGACAGCTATCTGGAAACACCATATATTTT.

CDR3 sequence: CASSLYTTNEKLFF. Written as DNA, the CDR3 is TGCGCCAGCAGCTTGTACACAACTAATGAAAAACTGTTTTTT. This rearrangement joins TRBV5-1 to TRBJ1-4; the D is unclear. V lost 1 base and J lost 0, with 4 bases in between. CDR1 SGHRS and CDR2 YFSETQ come from the germline V gene. The CDR3 runs to 14 residues.

This clone was seen just once. A read error may account for a junction end that differs from germline. The V and J genes are TRBV4-1 and TRBJ1-6; no clear D. The CDR3 runs to 15 residues. Germline V gene lookup returns CDR1 MGHRA and CDR2 YSYEKL. DNA for the CDR3: TGCGCCAGCAGCCAAAATTCGGGCCATAATTCACCCCTCTACTTT. This codes for CASSQNSGHNSPLYF.

The chain combines TRBV19 with TRBJ2-7, with TRBD1 as a possible D gene (6 bases). The CDR3 covers 15 residues. V was trimmed by 4 bases and J by 7 bases, leaving 20 bases between them. Germline V gene lookup returns CDR1 LNHDA and CDR2 SQIVND (reference sequence). CDR3 sequence (DNA): TGTGCCAGTAGTAACCGACAGGCTGAGAATACGGAGCAGTACTTC. This translates into CASSNRQAENTEQYF.

The gene calls are TRBV5-4 and TRBJ2-1; D perhaps matches TRBD2 (7 bases). The germline CDR1 and CDR2 sequences are SGHNT and YYREEE (reference sequence). The CDR3 is made up of 14 amino acids. V was pared by 0 bases and J by 8 bases, with 12 bases between. The CDR3 here is CASSLEGGPDEQFF. The CDR3 nucleotides read TGTGCCAGCAGCTTGGAGGGGGGGCCAGATGAGCAGTTCTTC. Complete variable domain (other parts from reference TRBV5-4 and TRBJ2-1): ETGVTQSPTHLIKTRGQQVTLRCSSQSGHNTVSWYQQALGQGPQFIFQYYREEENGRGNFPPRFSGLQFPNYSSELNVNALELDDSALYLCASSLEGGPDEQFFGPGTRLTVL.

The rearrangement links TRBV4-2 to TRBJ1-5; no clear D. V was cut by 4 bases and J by 3 bases, with 13 bases left in between. The germline V gene encodes CDR1 LGHNA and CDR2 YNFKEQ. The CDR3 runs to 15 residues. CDR3 region: CASSPTGGDNQPQHF. The CDR3 nucleotides read TGTGCCAGCAGCCCCACGGGAGGCGACAATCAGCCCCAGCATTTT.